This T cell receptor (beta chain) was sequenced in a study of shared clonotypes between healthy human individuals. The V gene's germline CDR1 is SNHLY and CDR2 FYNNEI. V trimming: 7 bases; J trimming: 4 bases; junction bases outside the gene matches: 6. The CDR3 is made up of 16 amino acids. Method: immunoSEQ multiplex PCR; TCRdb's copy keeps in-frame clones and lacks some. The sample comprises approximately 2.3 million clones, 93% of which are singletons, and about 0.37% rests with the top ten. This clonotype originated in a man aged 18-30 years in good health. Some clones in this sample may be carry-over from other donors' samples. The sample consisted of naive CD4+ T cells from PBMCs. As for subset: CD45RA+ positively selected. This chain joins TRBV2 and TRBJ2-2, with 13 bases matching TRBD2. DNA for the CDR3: TGTGCCAGCAAGGACCGGACTAGCGGGAGCACCGGGGAGCTGTTTTTT. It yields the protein CASKDRTSGSTGELFF.